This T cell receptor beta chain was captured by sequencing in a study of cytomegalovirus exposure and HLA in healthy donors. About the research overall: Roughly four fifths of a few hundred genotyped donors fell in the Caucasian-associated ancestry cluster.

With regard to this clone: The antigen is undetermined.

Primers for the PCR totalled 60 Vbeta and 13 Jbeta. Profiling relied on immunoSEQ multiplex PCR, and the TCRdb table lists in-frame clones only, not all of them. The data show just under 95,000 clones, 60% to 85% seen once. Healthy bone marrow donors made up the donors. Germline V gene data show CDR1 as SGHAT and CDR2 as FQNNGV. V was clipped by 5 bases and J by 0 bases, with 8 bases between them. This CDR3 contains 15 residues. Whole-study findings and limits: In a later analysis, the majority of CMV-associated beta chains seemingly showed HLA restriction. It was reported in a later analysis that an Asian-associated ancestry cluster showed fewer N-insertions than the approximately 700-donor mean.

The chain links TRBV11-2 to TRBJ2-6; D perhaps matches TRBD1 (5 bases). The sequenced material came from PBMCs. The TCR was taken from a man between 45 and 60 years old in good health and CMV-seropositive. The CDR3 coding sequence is TGTGCCAGCAGCCCAGACAGCTCTGGGGCCAACGTCCTGACTTTC. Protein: CASSPDSSGANVLTF.